The clone carrying this TCR beta chain is a singleton in its sample. The antigen remains undetermined. This sample is part of a study of identical twins. Study conclusions and caveats: Researchers reported excess low generation probability among twin-shared out-of-frame alpha sequences. Within cord blood, abundant beta clonotypes carried fewer insertions, but memory repertoires showed no such trend.

In germline, CDR1 is DFQATT, CDR2 SNEGSKA (reference sequence). CDR3 length equals 15 residues. V lost 0 bases and J 4 bases, leaving 10 bases between the germline ends. TCRdb recomputed calls from the 5' RACE reads with MiXCR, one row per CDR3 protein. The sample includes 550,000 to 700,000 distinct CDR3 sequences, about 20% of them seen just once. These sequences were also reported in another study, on T cells expressing NK-cell markers.

The rearrangement joins TRBV20-1 to TRBJ2-6; D uncertain. This clonotype was obtained from a woman younger than 35 in good health. Sample: PBMCs. The CDR3 DNA reads TGCAGTGCTAGAGAAACGATCTCGGGGGCCAACGTCCTGACTTTC. Protein sequence: CSARETISGANVLTF.